Each of the 3 T cell receptor beta chains below was sequenced from the same sample in a study of blood T cell repertoires in COVID-19. The table came from immunoSEQ multiplex PCR; TCRdb's copy has only in-frame clones and leaves some out. The repertoire holds 150,000 to 200,000 clones, with 70% to 90% as singletons. The specimen was peripheral blood. Receptors were obtained from a woman aged 55-69 years with COVID-19, enrolled during active disease.

This clone was detected a few times. This chain joins TRBV7-2 and TRBJ1-2, with D perhaps TRBD1 (5 bases). CDR1 SGHTA and CDR2 FQGNSA come from the germline V gene. The CDR3 has 15 residues. Trimming cost V 3 bases and J 2 bases, with 13 bases left between them. CDR3 sequence: CASSLGIQGNYGYTF. The CDR3 DNA sequence: TGTGCCAGCAGCTTGGGTATTCAGGGAAACTATGGCTACACCTTC.

The chain joins TRBV6-5 to TRBJ1-6; D possibly corresponds to TRBD1 (5 bases). Trimming left V 8 bases short and J 7 bases short, with 18 bases between. The CDR3 has 15 residues. CDR1 and CDR2 (germline): MNHEY, SVGAGI. CDR3: CASDHSGRVNSPLHF. As DNA, the CDR3 is TGTGCCAGCGACCATTCTGGCAGGGTAAATTCACCCCTCCACTTT.

This sequence joins TRBV7-6 and TRBJ1-4; 8 bases are a match to TRBD1. The CDR3 loop spans 19 amino acids. The V segment lost 3 bases and the J segment 0 bases; nucleotides outside the gene matches: 12. Germline V gives CDR1 SGHVS, CDR2 FNYEAQ. CDR3 in DNA: TGTGCCAGCAGCTTCGACCCGACAGGGGCTCCAGCAACTAATGAAAAACTGTTTTTT. Translation: CASSFDPTGAPATNEKLFF.